This TCR beta chain stems from a study of T cell responses to AZD1222 COVID-19 vaccine. On this clone: Its specificity is not known.

Notes on the study in general: The donor cohort was predominantly white British with a female majority, and clonal diversity may have been underestimated. No day 14 peak samples; only post-peak repertoires were characterized.

The CDR3 totals 16 residues. Germline V gives CDR1 SGHDN, CDR2 FVKESK. Between the trimmed V and J ends, which lost 2 bases and 1 base, there was a span of 14 bases. Assay: immunoSEQ multiplex PCR; the TCRdb copy retains only in-frame clones and omits some. This table holds 110,000 to 150,000 clones, about 93% found once. This TCR was recovered from an adult in good health. The source was peripheral blood, collected on day 0 of AZD1222 vaccination. V is TRBV14 and J is TRBJ1-1; D remains ambiguous. The chain's CDR3 is CASSQWVRSTNTEAFF. DNA of the CDR3: TGTGCCAGCAGCCAATGGGTACGGAGCACGAACACTGAAGCTTTCTTT.